This T cell receptor beta chain was profiled in a study of shared clonotypes between healthy human individuals. The wider study: Used for every donor were three CD4 naive, three CD4 memory, two CD8 naive and one CD8 memory plate. Findings and limits, study-wide: Among non-shared clonotypes, generation probabilities were lower than among those shared by all four donors.

As defined, naive CD8 cells were CD45RO-negative and positively selected for CCR7, with terminally differentiated effector memory CD45RA+ cells excluded. Every donor was a Caucasian adult from Nashville, Tennessee. CDR1 is LNHNV, CDR2 YYDKDF, per germline (reference sequence). The ends were cut back, 0 bases at V and 0 bases at J, with 12 bases in the middle. The CDR3 has 16 residues. Using immunoSEQ multiplex PCR, the repertoire was profiled, and TCRdb retains in-frame clones only, with some absent. Here the sample spans more than 2 million clones, over 85% being singletons. This clone was seen only once. Its specificity is unknown.

The source of this sequence is a man younger than 35 in good health. The chain carries TRBV15 and TRBJ2-7; tentatively, D is TRBD1 or TRBD2 (5 bases each). Material: naive CD8+ T cells sorted from blood. The CDR3 is CATSRDGATRSYEQYF. Here the CDR3 DNA reads TGTGCCACCAGCAGAGACGGGGCTACCCGCTCCTACGAGCAGTACTTC.